This T cell receptor (beta chain) comes out of a study of beta chain features in type 1 diabetes. General study findings and limits: VDJ junctions in type 1 diabetes patients carried more deletions and fewer insertions. A closer apparent resemblance between naive, central memory and Treg TCRB repertoires was seen in patients than in healthy donors. When Type 1 diabetes patients were examined, their TCRB CDR3s proved moderately but significantly shorter in all four CD4+ subsets.

TCRB transcripts that were expressed got sequenced, as all of the isolated RNA had been reverse transcribed. Generated by immunoSEQ multiplex PCR, the TCRdb table keeps only in-frame clones and is missing some. The sample comprises 850,000 to 900,000 clones, roughly 16% of which are singletons, and about 0.02% rests with the top ten. V gave up 5 bases and J gave up 3 bases; unmatched junction bases: 5. The CDR3 extends over 15 amino acids. Per the germline V gene, CDR1 is SEHNR and CDR2 is FQNEAQ (reference sequence). Worth noting for this clone: What it binds is not known.

V and J are TRBV7-9 and TRBJ1-3; 9 nucleotides agree with TRBD1. Sequences were obtained from naive CD4+ T cells from blood. The receptor's source is a woman aged 18-30 years in good health. CDR3 residues: CASSPTGGRGNTIYF. Written as DNA, the CDR3 is TGTGCCAGCAGCCCAACAGGGGGCCGTGGAAACACCATATATTTT.